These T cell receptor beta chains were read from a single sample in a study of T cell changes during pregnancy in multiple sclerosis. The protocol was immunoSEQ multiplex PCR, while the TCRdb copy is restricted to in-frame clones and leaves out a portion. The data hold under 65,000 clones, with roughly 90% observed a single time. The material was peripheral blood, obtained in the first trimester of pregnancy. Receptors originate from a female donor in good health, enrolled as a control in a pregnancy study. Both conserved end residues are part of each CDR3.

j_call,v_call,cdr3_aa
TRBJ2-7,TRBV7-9,CASTRGGLAYEQYF
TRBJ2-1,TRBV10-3,CAISESMRGNEQFF
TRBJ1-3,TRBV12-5,CASGLVQGMNTIYF
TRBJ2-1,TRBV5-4,CATRGGESTYNEQFF
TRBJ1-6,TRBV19,CASSRPMSSYNSPLHF
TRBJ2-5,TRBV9,CASSPQEDREVARETQYF
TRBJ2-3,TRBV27,CASSSPTGDYTDTQYF
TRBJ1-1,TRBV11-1,CASSLEGRRDTEAFF
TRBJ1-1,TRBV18,CASSPGTAFDAEAFF
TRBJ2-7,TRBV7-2,CASSLFLGGYEQYF
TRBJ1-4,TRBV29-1,CSVEGAQGDPTNEKLFF
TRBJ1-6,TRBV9,CASSPQGNSYNSPLHF
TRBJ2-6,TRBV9,CASSVDGVGANVLTF
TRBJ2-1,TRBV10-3,CAISEGHTGNEQFF
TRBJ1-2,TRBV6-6,CASSYSRAGGSYGYTF
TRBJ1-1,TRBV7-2,CASSPRQGGTEAFF
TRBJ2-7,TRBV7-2,CASSFSGSEQYF
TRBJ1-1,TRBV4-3,CASSQEYSPGKNTEAFF
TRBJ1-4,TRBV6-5,CASSYGQYEKLFF
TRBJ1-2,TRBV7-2,CASSEGQGNYGYTF
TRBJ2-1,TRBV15,CATSITSGGSYNEQFF
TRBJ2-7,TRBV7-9,CASSLGGDSYEQYF
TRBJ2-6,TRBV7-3,CASSPAGGAGANVLTF
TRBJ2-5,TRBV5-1,CASSLDIQRETQYF
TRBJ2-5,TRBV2,CASSPEGEGETQYF
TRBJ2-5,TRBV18,CASSPRPGQTYQETQYF
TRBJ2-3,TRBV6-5,CASRRRPAGTDTQYF
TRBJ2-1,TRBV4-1,CASSQDIEGSGGHNEQFF
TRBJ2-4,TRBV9,CASSVGEGGSKNIQYF
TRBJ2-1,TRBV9,CASSARGLAISEQFF
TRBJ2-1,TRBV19,CASSTGYEQFF
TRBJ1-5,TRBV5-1,CASSLGQNQPQHF
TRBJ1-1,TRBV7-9,CASSLDMNTEAFF
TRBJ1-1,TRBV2,CASSEAGRENTEAFF
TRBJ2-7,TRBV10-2,CASSTGPYEQYF
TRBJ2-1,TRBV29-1,CSVESVREGNNEQFF
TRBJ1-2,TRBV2,CASSEPDRGVYGYTF
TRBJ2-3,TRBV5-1,CASSWKLAGGPGDTQYF
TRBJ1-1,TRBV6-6,CASSSHRGSYTEAFF
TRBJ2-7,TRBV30,CAWGRRVADEQYF
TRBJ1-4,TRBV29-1,CSVERYSNEKLFF
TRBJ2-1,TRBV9,CASSLAGGSNEQFF
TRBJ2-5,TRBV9,CASRWWAGEQETQYF
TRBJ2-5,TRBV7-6,CASSQGAETQYF
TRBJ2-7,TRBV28,CASSSSSGAYEQYF
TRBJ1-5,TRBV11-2,CASSVDRYQPQHF
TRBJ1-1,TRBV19,CASGGRSEAFF
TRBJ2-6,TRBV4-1,CASSQDRGQSPSGANVLTF
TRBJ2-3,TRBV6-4,CASSDTGLAGLNTQYF
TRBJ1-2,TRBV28,CASSLGQGWAYGYTF
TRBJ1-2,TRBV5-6,CASSPLGQTEDTF
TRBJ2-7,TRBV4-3,CASSSSSGGSEQYF
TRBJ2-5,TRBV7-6,CASSPDRRQETQYF
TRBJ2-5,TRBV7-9,CASSLVGTSAPKETQYF
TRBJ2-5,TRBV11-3,CASSAGPPGQETQYF
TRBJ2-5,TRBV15,CATGDSTGGPIKETQYF
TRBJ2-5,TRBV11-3,CASSIPAGLAGGAPETQYF
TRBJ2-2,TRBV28,CASSLQGGSGGELFF
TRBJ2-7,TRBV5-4,CASSSGDGLRDEQYF
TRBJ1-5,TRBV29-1,CSVSAGTGGGQPQHF